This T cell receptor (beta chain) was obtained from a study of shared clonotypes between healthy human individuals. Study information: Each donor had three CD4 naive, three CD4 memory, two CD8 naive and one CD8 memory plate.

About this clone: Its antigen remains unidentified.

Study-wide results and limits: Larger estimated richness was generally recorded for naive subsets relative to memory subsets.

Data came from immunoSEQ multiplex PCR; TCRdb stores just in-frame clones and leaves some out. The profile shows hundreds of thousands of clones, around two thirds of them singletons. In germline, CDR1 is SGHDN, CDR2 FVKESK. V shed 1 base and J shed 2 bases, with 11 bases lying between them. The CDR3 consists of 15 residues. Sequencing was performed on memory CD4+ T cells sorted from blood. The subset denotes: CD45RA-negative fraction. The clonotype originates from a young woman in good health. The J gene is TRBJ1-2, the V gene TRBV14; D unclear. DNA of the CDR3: TGTGCCAGCAGCCAAGGTCGGACGGCAAACTATGGCTACACCTTC. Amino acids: CASSQGRTANYGYTF.